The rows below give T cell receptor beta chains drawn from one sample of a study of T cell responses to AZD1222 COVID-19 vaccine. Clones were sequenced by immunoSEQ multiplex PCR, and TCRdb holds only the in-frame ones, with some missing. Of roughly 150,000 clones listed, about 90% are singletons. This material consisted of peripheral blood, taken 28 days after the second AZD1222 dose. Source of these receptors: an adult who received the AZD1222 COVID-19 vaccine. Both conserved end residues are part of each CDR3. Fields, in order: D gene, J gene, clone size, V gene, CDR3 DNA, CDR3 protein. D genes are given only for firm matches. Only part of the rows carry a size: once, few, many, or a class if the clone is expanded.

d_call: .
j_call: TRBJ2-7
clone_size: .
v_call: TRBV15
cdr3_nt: TGTGCCACCAATGGAGGACACAACTACGAGCAGTACTTC
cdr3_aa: CATNGGHNYEQYF

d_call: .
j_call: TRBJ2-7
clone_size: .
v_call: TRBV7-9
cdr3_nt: TGTGCCAGCAGCTTTCTGACATCTCGGGAGCAGTACTTC
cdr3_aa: CASSFLTSREQYF

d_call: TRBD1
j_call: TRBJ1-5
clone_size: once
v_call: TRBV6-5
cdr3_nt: TGTGCCAGCCGGACAGGGAGCAATCAGCCCCAGCATTTT
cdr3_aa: CASRTGSNQPQHF

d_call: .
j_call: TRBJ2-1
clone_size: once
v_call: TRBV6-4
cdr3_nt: TGTGCCAGCAGTCATCAAGGGGGGAGAGAGCAGTTCTTC
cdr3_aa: CASSHQGGREQFF

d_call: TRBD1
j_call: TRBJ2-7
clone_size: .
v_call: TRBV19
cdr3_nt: TGTGCCAGTAGGCAGGGACAGGGAATGGGTGAGCAGTACTTC
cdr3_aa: CASRQGQGMGEQYF

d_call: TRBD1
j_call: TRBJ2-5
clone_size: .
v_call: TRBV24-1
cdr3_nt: TGTGCCACCAGCAGGACAGGGCAGCCGGGGACCCAGTACTTC
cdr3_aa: CATSRTGQPGTQYF

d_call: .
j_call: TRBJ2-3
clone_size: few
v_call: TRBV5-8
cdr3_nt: TGTGCCAGCAGCTTGGTAACAGGGCGCACAGATACGCAGTATTTT
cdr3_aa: CASSLVTGRTDTQYF

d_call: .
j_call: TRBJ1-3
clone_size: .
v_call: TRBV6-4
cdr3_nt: TGTGCCAGCTCAGCCAGTGGAAACACCATATATTTT
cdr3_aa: CASSASGNTIYF

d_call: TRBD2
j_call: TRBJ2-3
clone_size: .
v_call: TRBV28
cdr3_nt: TGTGCCAGCGCGGGGGGCACAGATACGCAGTATTTT
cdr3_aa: CASAGGTDTQYF

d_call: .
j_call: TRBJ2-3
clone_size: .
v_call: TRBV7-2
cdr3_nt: TGTGCCAGCAGCTTAGTGTTTGCTAGCACAGATACGCAGTATTTT
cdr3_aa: CASSLVFASTDTQYF

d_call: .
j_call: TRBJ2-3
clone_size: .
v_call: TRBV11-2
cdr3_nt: TGTGCCAGCAGCTTAGAACTAGCCAGAGATACGCAGTATTTT
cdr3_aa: CASSLELARDTQYF

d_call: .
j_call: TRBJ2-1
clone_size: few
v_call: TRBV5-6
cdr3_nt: TGTGCCAGCAGCTTCGGGGCCTACAATGAGCAGTTCTTC
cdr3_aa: CASSFGAYNEQFF

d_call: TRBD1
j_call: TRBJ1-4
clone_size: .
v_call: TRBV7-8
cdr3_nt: TGTGCCAGCAGCTTAGACAGGGGGCCAAAGGAAAAACTGTTTTTT
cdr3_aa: CASSLDRGPKEKLFF

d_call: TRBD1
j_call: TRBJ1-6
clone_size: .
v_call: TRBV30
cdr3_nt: TGTGCCTGGGACCAATGGGACAGGGGGCAGAATTCACCCCTCCACTTT
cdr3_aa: CAWDQWDRGQNSPLHF

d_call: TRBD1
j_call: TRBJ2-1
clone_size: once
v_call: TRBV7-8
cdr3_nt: TGTGCCAGCAGCTTAGGGACAGGGGGCTATGAGCAGTTCTTC
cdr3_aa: CASSLGTGGYEQFF

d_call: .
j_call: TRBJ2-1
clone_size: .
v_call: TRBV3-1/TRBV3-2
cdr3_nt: TGTGCCAGCAGCCAAGAAATATACGGAGGCAATGAGCAGTTCTTC
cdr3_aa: CASSQEIYGGNEQFF

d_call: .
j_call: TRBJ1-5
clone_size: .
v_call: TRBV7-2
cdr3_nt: TGTGCCAGCAGCCTGAGCCAAAGCAATCAGCCCCAGCATTTT
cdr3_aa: CASSLSQSNQPQHF

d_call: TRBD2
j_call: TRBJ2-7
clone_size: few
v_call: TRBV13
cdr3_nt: TGTGCCAGCAGCCACCAACGCGGGAGCACTCCTAACGAGCAGTACTTC
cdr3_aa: CASSHQRGSTPNEQYF

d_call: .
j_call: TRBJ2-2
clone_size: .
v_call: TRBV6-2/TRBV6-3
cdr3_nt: TGTGCCAGCAGCCCTCAGGGGGGAGGGGCGAACACCGGGGAGCTGTTTTTT
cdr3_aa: CASSPQGGGANTGELFF

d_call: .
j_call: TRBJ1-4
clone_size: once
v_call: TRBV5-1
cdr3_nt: TGCGCCAGCAGCTTGGGGGGACCTAATGAAAAACTGTTTTTT
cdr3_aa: CASSLGGPNEKLFF

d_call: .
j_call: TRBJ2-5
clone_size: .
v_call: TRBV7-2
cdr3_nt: TGTGCCAGCAGCTTAACGGGGTTCGAGACCCAGTACTTC
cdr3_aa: CASSLTGFETQYF

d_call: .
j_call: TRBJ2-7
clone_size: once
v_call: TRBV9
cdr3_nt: TGTGCCAGCAGCGTACGAGGGACCTCCTACGAGCAGTACTTC
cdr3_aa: CASSVRGTSYEQYF

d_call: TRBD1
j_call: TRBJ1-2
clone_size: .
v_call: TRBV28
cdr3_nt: TGTGCCAGCAGTCCCGGACAGGGAATTTTAGCTAACTATGGCTACACCTTC
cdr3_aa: CASSPGQGILANYGYTF

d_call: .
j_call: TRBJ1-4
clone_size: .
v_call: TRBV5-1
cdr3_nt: TGCGCCAGCAGGATTAACCGGGCTTCTAATGAAAAACTGTTTTTT
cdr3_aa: CASRINRASNEKLFF

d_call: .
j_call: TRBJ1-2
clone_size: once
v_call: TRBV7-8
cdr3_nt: TGTGCCAGCAGCTTAACAGGCGCAACGACCTATGGCTACACCTTC
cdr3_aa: CASSLTGATTYGYTF

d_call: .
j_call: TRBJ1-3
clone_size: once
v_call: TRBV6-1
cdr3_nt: TGTGCCAGCAGTGAAGCTAGCTCTGGAAACACCATATATTTT
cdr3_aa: CASSEASSGNTIYF

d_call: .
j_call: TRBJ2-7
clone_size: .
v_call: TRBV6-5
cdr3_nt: TGTGCCAGCAGTTCCGAGCCGCACGAGCAGTACTTC
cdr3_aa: CASSSEPHEQYF

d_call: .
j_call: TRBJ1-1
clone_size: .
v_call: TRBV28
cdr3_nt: TGTGCCAGCAGTTTAAGAGGATTCACTGAAGCTTTCTTT
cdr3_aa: CASSLRGFTEAFF

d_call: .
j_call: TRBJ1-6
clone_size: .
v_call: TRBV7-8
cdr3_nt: TGTGCCAGCAGCACCCGTCCATATAATTCACCCCTCCACTTT
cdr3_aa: CASSTRPYNSPLHF

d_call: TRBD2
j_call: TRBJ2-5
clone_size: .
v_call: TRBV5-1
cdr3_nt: TGCGCCAGCAGCTGGGGGAGGGTGGAAGAGACCCAGTACTTC
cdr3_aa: CASSWGRVEETQYF

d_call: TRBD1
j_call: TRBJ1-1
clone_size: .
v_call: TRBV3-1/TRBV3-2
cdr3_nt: TGTGCCAGCAGCCTCAGGGGGATGAACACTGAAGCTTTCTTT
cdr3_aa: CASSLRGMNTEAFF

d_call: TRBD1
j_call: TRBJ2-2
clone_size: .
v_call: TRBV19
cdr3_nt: TGTGCCAGTAGTCGAGGACAGGGTTTCACCGGGGAGCTGTTTTTT
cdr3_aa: CASSRGQGFTGELFF

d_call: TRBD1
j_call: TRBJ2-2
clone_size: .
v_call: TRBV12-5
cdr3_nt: TGTGCTAGTGGTTTGGTACCCACCACAGGGGGCGGAATTCCCGGGGAGCTGTTTTTT
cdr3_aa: CASGLVPTTGGGIPGELFF

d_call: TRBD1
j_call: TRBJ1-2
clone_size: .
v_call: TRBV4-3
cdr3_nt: TGCGCCAGCAGCCAAGACAGGGGGCTTGAGACCTTC
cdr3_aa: CASSQDRGLETF

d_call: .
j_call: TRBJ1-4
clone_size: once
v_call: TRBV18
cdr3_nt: TGTGCCAGCTCACCACAGGACACTTATAATGAAAAACTGTTTTTT
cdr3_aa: CASSPQDTYNEKLFF

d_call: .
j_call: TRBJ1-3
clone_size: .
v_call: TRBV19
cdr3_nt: TGTGCCAGTAGTCTCATCCTCACCTCTGGAAACACCATATATTTT
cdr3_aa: CASSLILTSGNTIYF

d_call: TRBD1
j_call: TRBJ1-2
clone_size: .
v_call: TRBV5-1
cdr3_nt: TGCGCCAGCGGATCGACAGGGAACTATGGCTACACCTTC
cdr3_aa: CASGSTGNYGYTF

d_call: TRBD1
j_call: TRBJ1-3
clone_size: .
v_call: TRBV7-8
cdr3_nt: TGTGCCAGCAGCTTAGGGGACAGGGAGAGGAACACCATATATTTT
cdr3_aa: CASSLGDRERNTIYF